A selection of T cell receptor beta chains follows, all from one sample in a study of CD8+ T cells in alopecia areata. Sequencing used immunoSEQ multiplex PCR; TCRdb keeps in-frame clones, though not all of them. The sample contains approximately 200,000 clones, roughly 50% of which appear only once. The sequencing here drew on CD4+ T cells sorted from blood, taken at week 24, from a patient treated with tofacitinib. All receptors derive from a human donor with alopecia areata. Each CDR3 is given with its conserved first and last residue. D genes are given only for firm matches. Clone size is shown for a subset of rows, as once, few, many or a class of expanded clone.

j_call clone_size d_call v_call cdr3_aa cdr3_nt
TRBJ1-5 . . TRBV9 CASSVGHEGGQPQHF TGTGCCAGCAGCGTAGGACACGAGGGGGGTCAGCCCCAGCATTTT
TRBJ2-6 . . TRBV7-2 CASSLNTGSGANVLTF TGTGCCAGCAGCTTAAATACAGGGTCTGGGGCCAACGTCCTGACTTTC
TRBJ2-1 . . TRBV2 CASRSPYNEQFF TGTGCCAGTCGGAGTCCCTACAATGAGCAGTTCTTC
TRBJ1-5 few . TRBV5-1 CASSLAGGNQPQHF TGCGCCAGCAGCTTAGCAGGAGGGAATCAGCCCCAGCATTTT
TRBJ2-3 . . TRBV10-3 CATGGSTDTQYF TGTGCCACCGGCGGAAGCACAGATACGCAGTATTTT
TRBJ1-2 . . TRBV20-1 CSARLNYGYTF TGCAGTGCTAGACTAAACTATGGCTACACCTTC
TRBJ2-3 . . TRBV10-3 CAISESGPGDTQYF TGTGCCATCAGTGAGTCGGGCCCAGGGGATACGCAGTATTTT
TRBJ1-1 . . TRBV5-6 CASSFLISEAFF TGTGCCAGCAGCTTCCTTATCTCTGAAGCTTTCTTT
TRBJ2-2 . . TRBV6-5 CASSYSLGAGELFF TGTGCCAGCAGTTACTCATTGGGTGCCGGGGAGCTGTTTTTT
TRBJ2-1 . . TRBV5-1 CASLNLGGNEQFF TGCGCCAGCTTGAACCTAGGGGGCAATGAGCAGTTCTTC
TRBJ2-1 few . TRBV4-3 CASSQDAGGGGLFF TGCGCCAGCAGCCAAGACGCCGGCGGGGGCGGTCTGTTCTTC
TRBJ2-5 few TRBD2 TRBV29-1 CSVVSGRTLGETQYF TGCAGCGTTGTCAGCGGGAGGACGTTAGGAGAGACCCAGTACTTC
TRBJ2-7 . TRBD2 TRBV19 CASSIGGGSYEQYF TGTGCCAGTAGTATAGGCGGGGGTTCCTACGAGCAGTACTTC
TRBJ1-1 . . TRBV4-1 CASSRALNTEAFF TGCGCCAGCAGCCGGGCCCTGAACACTGAAGCTTTCTTT
TRBJ2-7 . . TRBV6-6 CASSPTYEQYF TGTGCCAGCAGTCCTACCTACGAGCAGTACTTC
TRBJ2-6 . . TRBV4-3 CASSQEQGTGANVLTF TGCGCCAGCAGCCAAGAACAGGGTACTGGGGCCAACGTCCTGACTTTC
TRBJ1-2 . . TRBV28 CASSSGPYNYGYTF TGTGCCAGCAGTTCAGGGCCTTATAACTATGGCTACACCTTC
TRBJ2-5 . . TRBV10-3 CAISAGQPKETQYF TGTGCCATCAGCGCGGGACAGCCTAAAGAGACCCAGTACTTC
TRBJ2-5 once . TRBV5-4 CASRRGYQETQYF TGTGCCAGCAGACGAGGATACCAAGAGACCCAGTACTTC
TRBJ2-7 few TRBD1 TRBV5-4 CASSSFGGTGSFEQYF TGTGCCAGCAGCTCCTTCGGGGGGACAGGGTCATTCGAGCAGTACTTC
TRBJ2-5 . . TRBV10-3 CAIGTGTQYF TGTGCCATCGGCACAGGGACCCAGTACTTC
TRBJ2-6 . . TRBV4-1 CASSQDEVSSGANVLTF TGCGCCAGCAGCCAAGATGAGGTTAGCTCTGGGGCCAACGTCCTGACTTTC
TRBJ1-6 . TRBD1 TRBV7-6 CASSLEPGQNNSPLHF TGTGCCAGCAGCTTAGAACCGGGACAGAATAATTCACCCCTCCACTTT
TRBJ1-1 . . TRBV6-5 CASKEEGGNTEAFF TGTGCCAGCAAAGAGGAGGGCGGGAACACTGAAGCTTTCTTT
TRBJ2-1 . . TRBV6-5 CASTQGNAYNEQFF TGTGCCAGCACTCAAGGGAACGCCTACAATGAGCAGTTCTTC
TRBJ2-7 few TRBD2 TRBV4-1 CASSQFYPEGLAGNSYEQYF TGCGCCAGCAGCCAATTTTACCCCGAGGGACTAGCGGGCAACTCCTACGAGCAGTACTTC
TRBJ1-5 . TRBD1 TRBV30 CAWRDSVTQPQHF TGTGCCTGGCGGGACAGCGTGACTCAGCCCCAGCATTTT
TRBJ2-3 . . TRBV5-4 CASSQPLGQADTQYF TGTGCCAGCAGCCAACCCCTCGGCCAAGCCGATACGCAGTATTTT